Presented here are 29 T cell receptor beta chains from one specimen sequenced in a study of blood T cell repertoires in COVID-19. Profiling relied on immunoSEQ multiplex PCR, and the TCRdb table lists in-frame clones only, not all of them. The sample carries over 130,000 clones, around 90% recorded once. The sample consisted of peripheral blood. The receptors shown here come from a human donor in a cohort sampled during active COVID-19.

V usage is TRBV6-6 and J usage is TRBJ2-3, with TRBD1 as a possible D gene (6 bases). The V end lost 5 bases, the J end lost 0 bases, and 12 bases lay between the germline ends. The length of the CDR3 is 15 residues. The V gene's germline CDR1 is MNHNY and CDR2 SVGAGI (reference sequence). The CDR3 nucleotides read TGTGCCAGCAGTCCCGGGACAAAAAGCACAGATACGCAGTATTTT. This translates into CASSPGTKSTDTQYF.

The J gene is TRBJ1-2, the V gene TRBV5-6; the D gene is possibly TRBD1 (5 bases). V was trimmed by 4 bases and J by 5 bases, leaving 12 bases between them. Germline V CDR1 and CDR2: SGHDT, YYEEEE. The CDR3 length is 13 residues. CDR3 sequence reads: CASSLAGGYGYTF. Written as DNA, the CDR3 is TGTGCCAGCAGCCTCGCCGGGGGGTATGGCTACACCTTC. Together with reference TRBV5-6 and TRBJ1-2, the CDR3 gives the full variable domain: DAGVTQSPTHLIKTRGQQVTLRCSPKSGHDTVSWYQQALGQGPQFIFQYYEEEERQRGNFPDRFSGHQFPNYSSELNVNALLLGDSALYLCASSLAGGYGYTFGSGTRLTVV.

The chain has TRBV3-1 (or the pseudogene TRBV3-2) and TRBJ2-3; 10 nucleotides line up with TRBD2. CDR1 and CDR2 (germline): LGHDT, YNNKEL (reference sequence). This CDR3 comprises 19 residues. V gave up 1 base and J gave up 0 bases; unmatched junction bases: 10. Written as DNA, the CDR3 is TGTGCCAGCAGCCAAGTAGCTAGCGGGGGTCTAGCTAGCACAGATACGCAGTATTTT. It specifies CASSQVASGGLASTDTQYF.

Only one count was recorded for this clone. The V gene is TRBV28, the J gene TRBJ2-2; TRBD2 agrees at 8 bases. The CDR3 has 15 amino acids. The ends lost 10 bases at V and 5 bases at J; junction bases unmatched: 12. Looked up from germline, CDR1 is MDHEN and CDR2 is SYDVKM. CDR3 bases: TGTGCCACCGTCGACGGACTAGCTCAGACCGGGGAGCTGTTTTTT. Encoded protein: CATVDGLAQTGELFF.

The rearrangement links TRBV15 to TRBJ2-5; 7 bases fit TRBD2. CDR3 length equals 16 residues. The germline gives CDR1 LNHNV, CDR2 YYDKDF (reference sequence). The junction had 9 bases not matched to a gene; V was cut back by 3 bases and J by 2 bases. CDR3 sequence reads: CATSRPRGVGQETQYF. The CDR3 region has the DNA TGTGCCACCAGCAGGCCCCGGGGGGTCGGGCAAGAGACCCAGTACTTC. The full variable domain, rest sourced from reference TRBV15 and TRBJ2-5, is DAMVIQNPRYQVTQFGKPVTLSCSQTLNHNVMYWYQQKSSQAPKLLFHYYDKDFNNEADTPDNFQSRRPNTSFCFLDIRSPGLGDTAMYLCATSRPRGVGQETQYFGPGTRLLVL.

The chain couples TRBV7-3 to TRBJ1-1, with TRBD1 as a possible D gene (6 bases). Trimming stripped 8 bases from V and 2 bases from J, with 12 bases between. The CDR3 runs to 13 residues. Per the germline V gene, CDR1 is SGHTA and CDR2 is FQGTGA. The CDR3: CASRLGANTEAFF. CDR3 coding DNA: TGTGCCAGCCGCCTGGGGGCTAACACTGAAGCTTTCTTT.

The table lists this clone with a few counts. The rearrangement links TRBV6-2 or TRBV6-3 to TRBJ1-1; 8 bases map to TRBD1. Germline V gene sequence: CDR1 MNHEY, CDR2 SVGEGT. V was clipped by 5 bases and J by 4 bases; unmatched bases: 0. The CDR3 length is 12 residues. CDR3 loop: CASSTGGTEAFF. The CDR3 DNA sequence: TGTGCCAGCAGTACAGGGGGCACTGAAGCTTTCTTT.

The CDR3 DNA reads TGTGCCAGCTCACCCCAAGCCAGGGTTGAGGCTTTCTTT. Its protein is CASSPQARVEAFF. V usage is TRBV18 and J usage is TRBJ1-1; perhaps TRBD1 as D (5 bases). Germline lookup yields CDR1 KGHSH and CDR2 LQKENI. V was trimmed by 3 bases and J by 11 bases, leaving 16 bases between them. This CDR3 comprises 13 residues.

The chain employs TRBV27 and TRBJ1-5; D is undetermined. Trimming stripped 6 bases from V and 0 bases from J, with 15 bases between. The CDR3 runs 16 residues. In germline, CDR1 is MNHEY, CDR2 SMNVEV (reference sequence). CDR3 DNA sequence: TGTGCCAGCAGCACGACCCGGAGCTTTAGCAATCAGCCCCAGCATTTT. This translates into CASSTTRSFSNQPQHF.

This chain links TRBV6-5 with TRBJ2-3; a weak D match, TRBD1 (5 bases). V lost 0 bases to trimming and J lost 6 bases, with 16 bases between them. The CDR3 length is 16 residues. The V gene's germline CDR1 is MNHEY and CDR2 SVGAGI. Written as DNA, the CDR3 is TGTGCCAGCAGTTACTCCTTCAGGGTTTGGTTGGATACGCAGTATTTT. This encodes CASSYSFRVWLDTQYF.

This clone was recorded only once. The gene calls are TRBV2 and TRBJ1-1; 9 bases fit TRBD1. The CDR3 contains 15 residues. CDR1 is SNHLY and CDR2 is FYNNEI in the germline V gene. V gave up 4 bases and J gave up 1 base; unmatched junction bases: 4. CDR3 in amino acids: CASSVDRGGNTEAFF. CDR3 DNA sequence: TGTGCCAGCAGTGTCGACAGGGGGGGGAACACTGAAGCTTTCTTT.

Worth noting for this clone: A read error may explain this, as a much larger clone is one base away. The V call is TRBV14, the J call TRBJ1-1; 11 bases are a match to TRBD1. After removal of 5 bases from V and 5 bases from J, the junction contained 4 bases not matched to a gene. The CDR3 length is 14 residues. CDR1 and CDR2 from the germline V gene are SGHDN and FVKESK. CDR3 in DNA: TGTGCCAGCAGCGGACAGGGGGCTGGGACTGAAGCTTTCTTT. Residues: CASSGQGAGTEAFF.

The chain employs TRBV28 and TRBJ1-2, with D possibly being TRBD1 (6 bases). V was clipped by 3 bases and J by 5 bases, with 10 bases between them. This CDR3 comprises 13 residues. CDR1 is MDHEN and CDR2 is SYDVKM in the germline V gene. For the CDR3, the DNA is TGTGCCAGCAGTTTCCCCGGGACATATGGCTACACCTTC. Its translation: CASSFPGTYGYTF.

The chain recombines TRBV30 with TRBJ2-3, with 11 bases lining up with TRBD2. Germline trimming cut 0 bases from V and 11 bases from J; bases unmatched to any gene: 4. Per the germline V gene, CDR1 is GTSNPN and CDR2 is SVGIG (reference sequence). The CDR3 is 13 residues long. CDR3 nucleotide sequence: TGTGCCTGGAGTGTGACTAGCGGGGTGGGGCAGTATTTT. This encodes CAWSVTSGVGQYF.

J is TRBJ1-4 and V is TRBV24-1, with a weak D call TRBD1 (6 bases). The V end lost 5 bases, the J end lost 4 bases, and 16 bases lay between the germline ends. The CDR3 covers 16 residues. Germline V gene sequence: CDR1 KGHDR, CDR2 SFDVKD. CDR3 coding DNA: TGTGCCACCAGTGTCCGCTACCGGGACAATAATGAAAAACTGTTTTTT. Translating it yields CATSVRYRDNNEKLFF.

The chain carries TRBV5-1 and TRBJ2-1; TRBD2 matches 12 bases. The CDR3 sequence is 15 residues long. V was pared by 0 bases and J by 5 bases, with 0 bases of the junction left unmatched. Germline lookup yields CDR1 SGHRS and CDR2 YFSETQ. The CDR3 DNA sequence: TGCGCCAGCAGCTTGGGACTAGCGGGGGACAATGAGCAGTTCTTC. Translation gives CASSLGLAGDNEQFF.

The CDR3, as DNA: TGTGCCAGCAGCCCTCTTGGCCAGGCCCTCTACTTC. It specifies CASSPLGQALYF. The gene calls are TRBV7-9 and TRBJ2-7; D remains ambiguous. The CDR3 covers 12 residues. Germline V gives CDR1 SEHNR, CDR2 FQNEAQ (reference sequence). The V end was cut by 5 bases, the J end by 13 bases, with 18 bases between. The variable domain in full, with the rest retrieved from reference TRBV7-9 and TRBJ2-7, is DTGVSQNPRHKITKRGQNVTFRCDPISEHNRLYWYRQTLGQGPEFLTYFQNEAQLEKSRLLSDRFSAERPKGSFSTLEIQRTEQGDSAMYLCASSPLGQALYFGPGTRLTVT.

V gene TRBV5-1 combines with J gene TRBJ2-7; TRBD1 is a possible D gene (6 bases). The germline V gene encodes CDR1 SGHRS and CDR2 YFSETQ. V was cut by 4 bases and J by 0 bases, with 14 bases left in between. The CDR3 totals 15 residues. CDR3 sequence (DNA): TGCGCCAGCAGCATCGGACAGACGAGCTCCTACGAGCAGTACTTC. Translated, it gives CASSIGQTSSYEQYF. The full variable domain, its missing parts supplied by reference TRBV5-1 and TRBJ2-7, is KAGVTQTPRYLIKTRGQQVTLSCSPISGHRSVSWYQQTPGQGLQFLFEYFSETQRNKGNFPGRFSGRQFSNSRSEMNVSTLELGDSALYLCASSIGQTSSYEQYFGPGTRLTVT.

The chain uses TRBV18 and TRBJ1-3, with 7 bases lining up with TRBD1. This CDR3 is 16 amino acids long. Losses at the gene ends were 3 bases for V and 4 bases for J; bases not matched to a gene: 9. Germline CDR1 KGHSH, CDR2 LQKENI. The CDR3 loop is CASSPWRGQPGNTIYF. The CDR3 nucleotides are TGTGCCAGCTCACCCTGGCGGGGACAGCCAGGAAACACCATATATTTT.

The chain joins TRBV3-1 (or the pseudogene TRBV3-2) to TRBJ1-3; possibly TRBD1 for D (5 bases). The CDR3 has 15 amino acids. Germline loops: CDR1 LGHDT, CDR2 YNNKEL (reference sequence). V dropped 1 base and J dropped 0 bases, with 7 bases sitting between them. The CDR3 protein is CASSQVGGSGNTIYF. CDR3 DNA: TGTGCCAGCAGCCAAGTCGGGGGCTCTGGAAACACCATATATTTT.

This clone has just a few counts. The chain links TRBV19 to TRBJ2-2; D is perhaps TRBD2 (7 bases). This CDR3 spans 18 amino acids. Germline CDR1 reads LNHDA; CDR2 reads SQIVND (reference sequence). V was cut by 7 bases and J by 0 bases, with 21 bases left in between. Here the CDR3 reads CASTGGRGWTANTGELFF. The CDR3 nucleotides are TGTGCCAGTACTGGGGGGAGGGGATGGACAGCGAACACCGGGGAGCTGTTTTTT.

The J gene is TRBJ1-1, the V gene TRBV2; TRBD1 matches 10 bases. CDR1 SNHLY and CDR2 FYNNEI come from the germline V gene. V dropped 3 bases and J dropped 4; count of bases not matched to a gene: 8. The CDR3 runs to 16 residues. The CDR3: CASSEPGQGYGTEAFF. For the CDR3, the DNA is TGTGCCAGCAGTGAGCCGGGACAGGGGTATGGCACTGAAGCTTTCTTT. The variable domain in full, completed from reference TRBV2 and TRBJ1-1, reads EPEVTQTPSHQVTQMGQEVILRCVPISNHLYFYWYRQILGQKVEFLVSFYNNEISEKSEIFDDQFSVERPDGSNFTLKIRSTKLEDSAMYFCASSEPGQGYGTEAFFGQGTRLTVV.

The V and J genes are TRBV30 and TRBJ2-3; 8 nucleotides line up with TRBD2. V was pared by 2 bases and J by 4 bases, with 5 bases of the junction left unmatched. This CDR3 region has 14 residues. In germline, CDR1 is GTSNPN, CDR2 SVGIG (reference sequence). The CDR3 loop is CAWSRASGSDTQYF. The CDR3 bases are TGTGCCTGGAGTCGGGCTAGCGGGTCAGATACGCAGTATTTT.

This chain uses TRBV30 with TRBJ2-3, with a weak D call TRBD2 (6 bases). V lost 5 bases, J lost 3 bases, and 15 bases lay in between. The CDR3 loop spans 14 amino acids. The germline CDR1 and CDR2 sequences are GTSNPN and SVGIG (reference sequence). CDR3 residues: CAWSAGGGTDTQYF. The CDR3 coding sequence is TGTGCCTGGTCAGCGGGCGGTGGGACAGATACGCAGTATTTT.

The chain is built from TRBV6-5 and TRBJ2-1; no definite D call. This CDR3 is built from 11 residues. CDR1 and CDR2 from the germline V gene are MNHEY and SVGAGI. V was pared by 4 bases and J by 7 bases, with 5 bases between. The CDR3 sequence: CASSSLNEQFF. CDR3 nucleotides: TGTGCCAGCAGTTCTCTGAATGAGCAGTTCTTC.

The chain carries TRBV11-2 and TRBJ2-3; 10 bases fit TRBD2. With 4 bases clipped from V and 3 bases from J, the junction kept 7 bases outside the gene matches. The CDR3 runs to 16 residues. Germline loops: CDR1 SGHAT, CDR2 FQNNGV. The CDR3 spells CASSSRLAGLTDTQYF. The CDR3 DNA sequence: TGTGCCAGCAGCTCCAGACTAGCGGGTTTGACAGATACGCAGTATTTT.

This chain links TRBV2 with TRBJ1-5; 8 positions agree with TRBD1. Germline V gene data show CDR1 as SNHLY and CDR2 as FYNNEI. This CDR3 is built from 14 residues. Unmatched junction bases numbered 4, after V lost 5 bases and J lost 4 bases. CDR3 loop: CASSFDRGNQPQHF. DNA for the CDR3: TGTGCCAGCAGTTTCGACAGGGGAAATCAGCCCCAGCATTTT. The full variable domain, rest sourced from reference TRBV2 and TRBJ1-5, is EPEVTQTPSHQVTQMGQEVILRCVPISNHLYFYWYRQILGQKVEFLVSFYNNEISEKSEIFDDQFSVERPDGSNFTLKIRSTKLEDSAMYFCASSFDRGNQPQHFGDGTRLSIL.

The chain carries TRBV9 and TRBJ2-3; TRBD1 matches at 9 bases. The CDR3 totals 16 residues. Germline trimming cut 4 bases from V and 2 bases from J; bases unmatched to any gene: 8. Germline-derived CDR1 and CDR2 are SGDLS and YYNGEE. The CDR3 sequence is CASSLDRDRATDTQYF. The CDR3 DNA follows: TGTGCCAGCAGCCTCGATCGGGACAGGGCCACAGATACGCAGTATTTT.

This chain uses TRBV9 with TRBJ1-1, with D unresolved. CDR3 length: 13 residues. Germline assignment: CDR1 SGDLS and CDR2 YYNGEE. The V end lost 4 bases, the J end lost 1 base, and 8 bases lay between the germline ends. CDR3 sequence reads: CASSTTANTEAFF. In nucleotides, the CDR3 is TGTGCCAGCAGCACTACGGCGAACACTGAAGCTTTCTTT.